Listed here are 30 T cell receptor beta chains from one sample, sequenced in a study of technical replicates of blood from a handful of donors. TCRdb keeps only in-frame clones here, not all; method: immunoSEQ multiplex PCR. The table has 40,000 to 55,000 clones, roughly 95% seen once; the top ten hold around 0.4%. Sequencing was done on a sample of T cells isolated from PBMCs. These TCRs come from a human donor in good health.

The J gene is TRBJ1-5, the V gene TRBV10-1, with a possible D match to TRBD1 (6 bases). Deletions cut 8 bases from V and 9 bases from J, with 14 bases between. This CDR3 is 12 amino acids long. Germline-derived CDR1 and CDR2 are WNHNN and SYGVQD (reference sequence). CDR3 amino acids: CASPQGTRPQHF. In nucleotides, the CDR3 is TGCGCCAGCCCACAGGGAACAAGGCCCCAGCATTTT.

The V gene is TRBV5-1, the J gene TRBJ1-1, with D perhaps matching TRBD1 (6 bases). The V and J ends lost 3 bases and 1 base respectively, with 10 bases between them. This CDR3 has 14 residues. Looked up from germline, CDR1 is SGHRS and CDR2 is YFSETQ. DNA for the CDR3: TGCGCCAGCAGCTACTGGACAGCGAACACTGAAGCTTTCTTT. Its protein is CASSYWTANTEAFF.

Here the CDR3 DNA reads TGTGCCAGCAGCCTAACTAGAGGCCACAATGAGCAGTTCTTC. Amino acids: CASSLTRGHNEQFF. This sequence joins TRBV7-2 and TRBJ2-1, with D possibly TRBD2 on 5 matching bases. Germline CDR1 and CDR2: SGHTA and FQGNSA. Trimming took off 5 bases at V and 5 bases at J, with 13 bases between the two ends. The CDR3 is 14 residues long.

The genes are TRBV30 and TRBJ2-1; tentative D call: TRBD2 (5 bases). The CDR3 contains 16 residues. Germline V CDR1 and CDR2: GTSNPN, SVGIG (reference sequence). The V end lost 0 bases, the J end lost 1 base, and 13 bases lay between the germline ends. The CDR3 protein is CAWSVFGEPSYNEQFF. CDR3 nucleotide sequence: TGTGCCTGGAGTGTGTTCGGGGAGCCGTCCTACAATGAGCAGTTCTTC.

The chain employs TRBV18 and TRBJ1-5; TRBD1 agrees at 9 bases. The V segment lost 2 bases and the J segment 4 bases; nucleotides outside the gene matches: 3. CDR1 and CDR2 from the germline V gene are KGHSH and LQKENI. The CDR3 extends over 15 amino acids. Written as DNA, the CDR3 is TGTGCCAGCTCACCAACAGGACAGGGGAATCAGCCCCAGCATTTT. Its translation is CASSPTGQGNQPQHF.

The chain links TRBV5-1 to TRBJ1-4, with 8 bases matching TRBD1. The CDR3 sequence is 19 residues long. Germline V gives CDR1 SGHRS, CDR2 YFSETQ. With 1 base clipped from V and 5 bases from J, the junction kept 16 bases outside the gene matches. The CDR3 protein is CASSLQSFFSGTGNEKLFF. CDR3 sequence (DNA): TGCGCCAGCAGCTTGCAAAGCTTTTTCTCCGGGACAGGAAATGAAAAACTGTTTTTT. Complete variable domain (other parts from reference TRBV5-1 and TRBJ1-4): KAGVTQTPRYLIKTRGQQVTLSCSPISGHRSVSWYQQTPGQGLQFLFEYFSETQRNKGNFPGRFSGRQFSNSRSEMNVSTLELGDSALYLCASSLQSFFSGTGNEKLFFGSGTQLSVL.

V is TRBV2 and J is TRBJ1-1, with a possible D match to TRBD1 (5 bases). The CDR3 contains 13 residues. V shed 7 bases and J shed 0 bases, with 9 bases lying between them. CDR1 SNHLY and CDR2 FYNNEI come from the germline V gene. CDR3 protein: CASTGLLNTEAFF. Written as DNA, the CDR3 is TGTGCCAGCACGGGACTCCTGAACACTGAAGCTTTCTTT.

This chain joins TRBV5-5 and TRBJ2-7; D may be TRBD2 (6 bases). Germline CDR1 and CDR2: SGHKS and YYEKEE (reference sequence). With 0 bases removed from V and 3 bases from J, the gap between germline ends came to 16 bases. The CDR3 covers 16 residues. The CDR3 loop reads CASSLGQGAGLYEQYF. CDR3 bases: TGTGCCAGCAGCTTGGGCCAGGGCGCGGGGCTCTACGAGCAGTACTTC.

This chain uses TRBV12-1 with TRBJ2-5; the table's D call, TRBD2, has no DNA check behind it. TRBV12-1 is a pseudogene. The CDR3 runs to 15 residues. The CDR3, as DNA: TGTGCCAGCCCCTACGGAGCGGGAGGTTTAGAGACCCAGTACTTC. As protein: CASPYGAGGLETQYF.

This chain links TRBV5-1 with TRBJ2-7; maybe TRBD2 (5 bases). This CDR3 contains 14 residues. Per the germline V gene, CDR1 is SGHRS and CDR2 is YFSETQ. V was cut by 6 bases and J by 0 bases, with 13 bases left in between. For the CDR3, the DNA is TGCGCCAGCAATCAGGACTCCAGCTCCTACGAGCAGTACTTC. This codes for CASNQDSSSYEQYF.

Comments on this clone: One end of the junction varies from germline; a read error may be responsible. The rearrangement joins TRBV11-2 to TRBJ1-4, with D unclear. Germline V gives CDR1 SGHAT, CDR2 FQNNGV. The CDR3 extends over 15 amino acids. CDR3 region: CASSPAAGPTENLFF. The CDR3 coding sequence is TGTGCCAGCAGCCCGGCTGCGGGCCCCACAGAAAATCTGTTTTTT.

The chain recombines TRBV5-4 with TRBJ2-2, with 8 bases that match TRBD2. The V gene's germline CDR1 is SGHNT and CDR2 YYREEE (reference sequence). This CDR3 is built from 16 residues. V gave up 4 bases and J gave up 5 bases; unmatched junction bases: 10. This CDR3 is CASSLEVAGGTGELFF. The CDR3, as DNA: TGTGCCAGCAGCCTAGAGGTTGCGGGAGGTACCGGGGAGCTGTTTTTT.

The rearrangement links TRBV27 to TRBJ2-1, with 10 positions matching TRBD2. Germline CDR1 is MNHEY and CDR2 is SMNVEV (reference sequence). The CDR3 is made up of 15 amino acids. With 5 bases clipped from V and 9 bases from J, the junction kept 10 bases outside the gene matches. The CDR3 here is CASSKAGGYVGEQFF. CDR3 sequence (DNA): TGTGCCAGCAGTAAAGCGGGAGGGTACGTTGGTGAGCAGTTCTTC.

The rearrangement joins TRBV6-5 to TRBJ2-7; 7 bases align to TRBD2. Germline lookup yields CDR1 MNHEY and CDR2 SVGAGI. The CDR3 length is 16 residues. The trim removed 0 bases at V and 1 base at J, leaving 6 bases unmatched. CDR3 sequence: CASSYSGGRGSYEQYF. The CDR3 DNA follows: TGTGCCAGCAGTTACTCGGGCGGGAGAGGTTCCTACGAGCAGTACTTC.

The CDR3 protein is CASSYSNSYHEQYF. The CDR3 nucleotides read TGTGCCAGCAGTTACTCGAATTCCTACCACGAGCAGTACTTC. The V call is TRBV6-5, the J call TRBJ2-7; no reliable D call. Germline CDR1 is MNHEY and CDR2 is SVGAGI. The CDR3 sequence is 14 residues long. Deletions cut 0 bases from V and 5 bases from J, with 11 bases between.

The chain carries TRBV5-4 and TRBJ2-7, with 9 positions matching TRBD1. The V segment lost 5 bases and the J segment 3 bases; nucleotides outside the gene matches: 21. The CDR3 sequence is 19 residues long. Germline assignment: CDR1 SGHNT and CDR2 YYREEE (reference sequence). As DNA, the CDR3 is TGTGCCAGCAGTCCCTTCCCGGAAACTATGACAGGGGGGATCTACGAGCAGTACTTC. Its translation: CASSPFPETMTGGIYEQYF.

The genes are TRBV7-2 and TRBJ1-5, with 7 nucleotides matching TRBD1. This CDR3 is built from 16 residues. CDR1 is SGHTA and CDR2 is FQGNSA in the germline V gene. V lost 5 bases to trimming and J lost 0 bases; unmatched junction nucleotides: 7. DNA for the CDR3: TGTGCCAGCAGCGTATCAGGGGGATTTAGCAATCAGCCCCAGCATTTT. Protein product: CASSVSGGFSNQPQHF.

This chain uses TRBV7-3 with TRBJ1-1; 7 bases map to TRBD1. Germline lookup yields CDR1 SGHTA and CDR2 FQGTGA. With 0 bases clipped from V and 1 base from J, the junction kept 5 bases outside the gene matches. This CDR3 is built from 16 residues. This CDR3 is CASSLTAGTENTEAFF. The CDR3 DNA reads as TGTGCCAGCAGCTTAACTGCCGGGACAGAGAACACTGAAGCTTTCTTT.

This chain links TRBV7-8 with TRBJ2-7; D might be TRBD2 (5 bases). The CDR3 contains 11 residues. Trimming stripped 3 bases from V and 6 bases from J, with 6 bases between. From germline, CDR1 is SGHVS and CDR2 FQNEAQ. The CDR3 protein is CASSFSGEQYF. The DNA for the CDR3 is TGTGCCAGCAGCTTCAGCGGCGAGCAGTACTTC.

The CDR3 DNA follows: TGTGCCAGCAGTCCGAGCGGGAGTGGTGAGCAGTTCTTC. This sequence encodes CASSPSGSGEQFF. The chain recombines TRBV27 with TRBJ2-1, with 8 bases that match TRBD2. The CDR3 has 13 amino acids. V lost 5 bases to trimming and J lost 9 bases; unmatched junction nucleotides: 6. CDR1 is MNHEY, CDR2 SMNVEV, per germline (reference sequence).

This clone was observed once. This rearrangement joins TRBV30 to TRBJ2-1, with D possibly being TRBD2 (6 bases). CDR1 is GTSNPN, CDR2 SVGIG, per germline (reference sequence). Between the trimmed V and J ends, which lost 1 base and 0 bases, there was a span of 16 bases. This CDR3 comprises 17 residues. This CDR3 reads CAWSASPGGTSYNEQFF. The CDR3 DNA is TGTGCCTGGAGTGCCTCCCCGGGCGGGACCTCCTACAATGAGCAGTTCTTC.

The rearrangement links TRBV6-6 to TRBJ2-5; D is uncertain. The V gene lost 2 bases and the J gene lost 2 bases, with 6 bases spanning the gap. CDR1 is MNHNY and CDR2 is SVGAGI in the germline V gene (reference sequence). CDR3 length equals 13 residues. CDR3 nucleotide sequence: TGTGCCAGCAGTTACACCCGGCAAGAGACCCAGTACTTC. Translation gives CASSYTRQETQYF.

J is TRBJ1-2 and V is TRBV5-5; 7 positions agree with TRBD1. J was trimmed by 2 bases and V by 0 bases; bases with no gene match: 1. Germline loops: CDR1 SGHKS, CDR2 YYEKEE (reference sequence). The CDR3 runs 14 residues. CDR3 in DNA: TGTGCCAGCAGCTTGGCGACAGGGAACTATGGCTACACCTTC. It yields the protein CASSLATGNYGYTF.

The J gene is TRBJ1-1, the V gene TRBV27, with 9 bases aligning to TRBD1. V lost 6 bases and J lost 6; bases outside the gene matches: 11. Germline CDR1 MNHEY, CDR2 SMNVEV (reference sequence). This CDR3 region has 15 residues. CDR3 nucleotide sequence: TGTGCCAGCAGCAAAAGCCGGGACAGGGTTGCTGAAGCTTTCTTT. Its protein is CASSKSRDRVAEAFF.

V gene TRBV6-5 combines with J gene TRBJ1-2, with unresolved D. The CDR3 has 11 amino acids. The germline V and J ends were trimmed by 7 bases and 4 bases, with 7 bases remaining between them. Germline V lookup: CDR1 MNHEY, CDR2 SVGAGI. The chain's CDR3 is CASKLSYGYTF. For the CDR3, the DNA is TGTGCCAGCAAGCTAAGCTATGGCTACACCTTC.

The J gene is TRBJ1-3, the V gene TRBV30; D possibly corresponds to TRBD1 (6 bases). The germline V and J ends were trimmed by 0 bases and 3 bases, with 6 bases remaining between them. This CDR3 is built from 13 residues. Per the germline V gene, CDR1 is GTSNPN and CDR2 is SVGIG (reference sequence). CDR3 DNA sequence: TGTGCCTGGAGTGTACAGGGTGGAAACACCATATATTTT. Its protein is CAWSVQGGNTIYF.

V and J are TRBV28 and TRBJ2-5, with 7 positions matching TRBD1. CDR1 is MDHEN and CDR2 is SYDVKM in the germline V gene. The V and J ends lost 5 bases and 5 bases, in that order; junction bases with no gene match: 14. The CDR3 loop spans 16 amino acids. The CDR3 bases are TGTGCCAGCAGTCCACCCCCGACAGGGATTGGGGAGACCCAGTACTTC. It translates to CASSPPPTGIGETQYF.

This clone was found once. V gene TRBV27 combines with J gene TRBJ2-7, with 11 bases matching TRBD1. Germline V gives CDR1 MNHEY, CDR2 SMNVEV (reference sequence). J gave up 6 bases and V 5 bases, and 21 bases lay outside the gene matches. This CDR3 has 19 amino acids. CDR3 region: CASSPSGTGGVAGVSEQYF. The CDR3 nucleotides are TGTGCCAGCAGTCCCTCCGGGACAGGGGGAGTAGCGGGAGTTTCCGAGCAGTACTTC.

The V gene is TRBV9, the J gene TRBJ1-5, with TRBD1 as a possible D gene (5 bases). Germline V CDR1 and CDR2: SGDLS, YYNGEE. V was clipped by 0 bases and J by 5 bases, with 12 bases between them. This CDR3 has 15 residues. The CDR3 DNA is TGTGCCAGCAGCGTAGGACGGGGGTTTGATCAGCCCCAGCATTTT. This translates into CASSVGRGFDQPQHF.

V usage is TRBV7-9 and J usage is TRBJ1-4; perhaps TRBD1 as D (6 bases). Germline V gene sequence: CDR1 SEHNR, CDR2 FQNEAQ (reference sequence). V lost 3 bases and J lost 0, with 17 bases in between. The CDR3 is 18 amino acids. Written as DNA, the CDR3 is TGTGCCAGCAGCTTCAATAGGGGGAACTCTGCAACTAATGAAAAACTGTTTTTT. Translating gives CASSFNRGNSATNEKLFF.